These 18 T cell receptor beta chains share one sample of origin, sequenced in a study of OX40 agonist ivuxolimab in advanced cancers. Measured with immunoSEQ multiplex PCR; TCRdb has only the in-frame clones, and not every one. The sample records 45,000 to 75,000 clones, 65% to 85% being singletons. Source: CD4+ or CD8+ T cells sorted from blood, taken in a trial of the OX40 agonist ivuxolimab. The receptors stem from an adult with an advanced solid tumor such as melanoma, head and neck, liver or kidney cancer.

This clone was seen a single time. The chain carries TRBV27 and TRBJ1-2; 9 bases agree with TRBD1. The germline V gene encodes CDR1 MNHEY and CDR2 SMNVEV (reference sequence). The CDR3 consists of 13 residues. The CDR3 spells CATKDRGPLGYTF. The CDR3 coding sequence is TGTGCGACCAAGGACAGGGGCCCTCTTGGCTACACCTTC.

CDR3 loop: CASSQQSGGGDTQYF. The CDR3 nucleotides read TGCGCCAGCAGCCAACAGAGCGGGGGGGGCGATACGCAGTATTTT. V and J are TRBV4-3 and TRBJ2-3; TRBD2 aligns across 10 bases. CDR1 and CDR2 (germline): LGHNA, YSLEER. The V and J ends lost 2 bases and 6 bases, in that order; junction bases with no gene match: 5. The CDR3 is 15 amino acids.

The chain joins TRBV11-2 to TRBJ1-2; 8 bases fit TRBD1. Germline CDR1 is SGHAT and CDR2 is FQNNGV. Trimming at V came to 3 bases and at J to 4 bases, leaving 10 bases not matched to a gene. The CDR3 is 16 residues long. Written as DNA, the CDR3 is TGTGCCAGCAGCTTTGTCAGGGGGCGCCCCCCCTATGGCTACACCTTC. Its translation: CASSFVRGRPPYGYTF.

This clone was counted only a few times. This sequence joins TRBV7-9 and TRBJ1-1; 8 bases agree with TRBD1. With 1 base clipped from V and 0 bases from J, the junction kept 13 bases outside the gene matches. The CDR3 totals 19 residues. The V gene's germline CDR1 is SEHNR and CDR2 FQNEAQ (reference sequence). The DNA for the CDR3 is TGTGCCAGCAGCTTAGATGGGCAGGGGGCGTTGAAAATGAACACTGAAGCTTTCTTT. This encodes CASSLDGQGALKMNTEAFF.

This sequence joins TRBV5-5 and TRBJ2-3; a weak D match, TRBD1 (5 bases). Trimming removed 1 base from V and 1 base from J, with 13 bases in between. CDR1 is SGHKS, CDR2 YYEKEE, per germline (reference sequence). This CDR3 spans 16 amino acids. As DNA, the CDR3 is TGTGCCAGCAGCTTGTACCCAGGGCAAGGCACAGATACGCAGTATTTT. Residues: CASSLYPGQGTDTQYF.

V usage is TRBV5-1 and J usage is TRBJ2-7; the D is unclear. The CDR3 has 14 residues. Trimming cost V 1 base and J 5 bases, with 13 bases left between them. From germline, CDR1 is SGHRS and CDR2 YFSETQ. The CDR3 nucleotides read TGCGCCAGCAGCTTGATAGCCCCTCGGGACGAGCAGTACTTC. Translating gives CASSLIAPRDEQYF.

The V gene is TRBV7-6, the J gene TRBJ2-5, with a tentative D call TRBD1 (5 bases). CDR1 and CDR2 (germline): SGHVS, FNYEAQ. Trimming pared 0 bases from V and 4 bases from J, leaving 9 bases between. The CDR3 sequence is 14 residues long. The CDR3 loop reads CASSLAAGRETQYF. The CDR3 nucleotides read TGTGCCAGCAGCTTAGCGGCAGGGCGAGAGACCCAGTACTTC.

The genes are TRBV12-5 and TRBJ2-3, with 7 positions matching TRBD1. The CDR3 totals 14 residues. Germline assignment: CDR1 LGHNT and CDR2 FRNRAP. V dropped 4 bases and J dropped 3; count of bases not matched to a gene: 4. CDR3 in amino acids: CASGSGQLTDTQYF. The CDR3 bases are TGTGCTAGTGGTTCGGGACAGCTAACAGATACGCAGTATTTT.

As regards this clone: This sample also contains other DNA sequences that code for the same CDR3. The chain uses TRBV7-3 and TRBJ2-1, with 8 bases matching TRBD2. The CDR3 has 17 amino acids. Germline CDR1 SGHTA, CDR2 FQGTGA. V was clipped by 4 bases and J by 4 bases; unmatched bases: 12. The CDR3 bases are TGTGCCAGCAGCTCCAAATTGAGCGGGAGTCGTTACAATGAGCAGTTCTTC. Amino acids: CASSSKLSGSRYNEQFF.

J is TRBJ2-3 and V is TRBV10-3; 8 nucleotides agree with TRBD2. The V gene's germline CDR1 is ENHRY and CDR2 SYGVKD. Trimming removed 9 bases from V and 2 bases from J; junction bases left unmatched: 7. This CDR3 is 14 amino acids long. This CDR3 reads CAIRAGDSTDTQYF. The CDR3 coding sequence is TGTGCCATAAGAGCGGGGGACTCCACAGATACGCAGTATTTT.

Written as DNA, the CDR3 is TGTGCCAGCGCCCTCGGACAGATTGTCGCCTACACCTTC. Protein product: CASALGQIVAYTF. The V and J genes are TRBV6-5 and TRBJ1-2; perhaps TRBD1 as D (6 bases). V lost 8 bases, J lost 10 bases, and 20 bases lay in between. Germline V gene sequence: CDR1 MNHEY, CDR2 SVGAGI. The CDR3 runs to 13 residues.

This chain joins TRBV30 and TRBJ2-5; no firm D call. The CDR3 runs 13 residues. Germline CDR1 is GTSNPN and CDR2 is SVGIG (reference sequence). The V and J ends lost 3 bases and 9 bases respectively, with 17 bases between them. The CDR3 nucleotides read TGTGCCTGGAGAGTCGGTCCCGTGTCGTCCCAGTACTTC. This translates into CAWRVGPVSSQYF. Variable domain in full (rest from reference TRBV30 and TRBJ2-5): SQTIHQWPATLVQPVGSPLSLECTVEGTSNPNLYWYRQAAGRGLQLLFYSVGIGQISSEVPQNLSASRPQDRQFILSSKKLLLSDSGFYLCAWRVGPVSSQYFGPGTRLLVL.

The table lists this clone with a count of one. CDR3 amino acids: CASGLGRGLMETQYF. CDR3 nucleotide sequence: TGTGCTAGTGGTTTGGGCCGGGGGCTAATGGAGACCCAGTACTTC. This chain uses TRBV12-5 with TRBJ2-5, with D perhaps being TRBD1 or TRBD2 (6 bases each). This CDR3 has 15 amino acids. V was trimmed by 1 base and J by 5 bases, leaving 14 bases between them. Germline-derived CDR1 and CDR2 are LGHNT and FRNRAP.

This clone was observed a handful of times. The V call is TRBV5-6, the J call TRBJ1-1; D is ambiguous. Germline assignment: CDR1 SGHDT and CDR2 YYEEEE. V lost 5 bases and J 1 base, leaving 3 bases between the germline ends. The CDR3 is 11 amino acids. The CDR3 is CASRKNTEAFF. The CDR3 nucleotides read TGTGCCAGCAGAAAGAACACTGAAGCTTTCTTT.

The chain combines TRBV21-1 with TRBJ2-7; TRBD1, the D gene given by the table, was not confirmed from the DNA. TRBV21-1 is termed a pseudogene. The CDR3 runs 16 residues. The CDR3 is CASSKVGDGQDYEQYF. CDR3 nucleotide sequence: TGTGCCAGCAGCAAAGTCGGGGATGGACAGGACTACGAGCAGTACTTC.

This chain connects TRBV2 to TRBJ1-2, with TRBD1 as a possible D gene (6 bases). CDR1 and CDR2 from the germline V gene are SNHLY and FYNNEI. There are 12 residues in the CDR3. V was pared by 4 bases and J by 4 bases, with 7 bases between. The CDR3 region is CASSGTAYGYTF. CDR3 nucleotide sequence: TGTGCCAGCAGTGGGACAGCCTATGGCTACACCTTC.

This chain joins TRBV10-3 and TRBJ2-1, with 14 positions matching TRBD2. Germline values: CDR1 ENHRY, CDR2 SYGVKD. There are 15 residues in the CDR3. V lost 5 bases, J lost 8 bases, and 5 bases stayed unmatched. The CDR3 DNA follows: TGTGCCATCAGTCCCGGGACTAGCGGGAGTTATGAGCAGTTCTTC. It is translated as CAISPGTSGSYEQFF.

This chain joins TRBV29-1 and TRBJ1-1; 8 bases align to TRBD1. Germline lookup yields CDR1 SQVTM and CDR2 ANQGSEA. This CDR3 spans 14 amino acids. J lost 1 base, V lost 7 bases, and 8 bases had no gene match. In nucleotides, the CDR3 is TGCAGCGCCGCCCAGGGGGCGGCGAACACTGAAGCTTTCTTT. Translation gives CSAAQGAANTEAFF. Complete variable domain (other parts from reference TRBV29-1 and TRBJ1-1): SAVISQKPSRDICQRGTSLTIQCQVDSQVTMMFWYRQQPGQSLTLIATANQGSEATYESGFVIDKFPISRPNLTFSTLTVSNMSPEDSSIYLCSAAQGAANTEAFFGQGTRLTVV.